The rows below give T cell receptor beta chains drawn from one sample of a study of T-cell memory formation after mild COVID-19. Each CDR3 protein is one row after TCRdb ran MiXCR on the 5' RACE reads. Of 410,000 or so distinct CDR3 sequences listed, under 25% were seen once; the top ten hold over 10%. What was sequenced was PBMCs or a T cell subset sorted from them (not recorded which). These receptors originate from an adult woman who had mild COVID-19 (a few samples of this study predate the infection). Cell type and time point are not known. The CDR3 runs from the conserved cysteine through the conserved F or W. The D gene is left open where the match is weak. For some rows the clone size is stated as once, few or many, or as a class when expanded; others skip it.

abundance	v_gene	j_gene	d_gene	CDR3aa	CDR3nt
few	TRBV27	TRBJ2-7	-	CASSLGEPYEQYF	TGTGCCAGCAGTTTAGGGGAACCCTACGAGCAGTACTTC
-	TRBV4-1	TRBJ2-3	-	CASSQRVVRGGQTDTQYF	TGCGCCAGCAGCCAAAGAGTGGTCCGTGGGGGCCAGACAGATACGCAGTATTTT
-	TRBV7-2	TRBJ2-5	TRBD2	CASSLAGGGRAIETQYF	TGTGCCAGCAGCTTAGCGGGGGGCGGGAGGGCCATAGAGACCCAGTACTTC
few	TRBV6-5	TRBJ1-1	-	CASRNDRSGTEAFF	TGTGCCAGCAGAAATGACAGGTCCGGCACTGAAGCTTTCTTT
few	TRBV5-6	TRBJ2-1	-	CASSLGGGGLGNEQFF	TGTGCCAGCAGTCTGGGGGGCGGAGGATTAGGCAATGAGCAGTTCTTC
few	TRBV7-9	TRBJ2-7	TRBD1	CASSPWTGVNEQYF	TGTGCCAGCAGCCCCTGGACAGGGGTGAACGAGCAGTACTTC
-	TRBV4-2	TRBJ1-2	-	CASSPAGGGYTF	TGTGCCAGCAGCCCCGCGGGGGGTGGCTACACCTTC
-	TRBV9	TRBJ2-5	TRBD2	CASSVSSGPQETQYF	TGTGCCAGCAGCGTAAGTAGCGGGCCTCAAGAGACCCAGTACTTC
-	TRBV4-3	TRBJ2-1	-	CASSQDLGLDYNEQFF	TGCGCCAGCAGCCAAGACCTGGGACTCGACTACAATGAGCAGTTCTTC
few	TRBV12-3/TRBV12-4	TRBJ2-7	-	CASSFWDESSYEQYF	TGTGCCAGCAGTTTCTGGGACGAAAGCTCCTACGAGCAGTACTTC
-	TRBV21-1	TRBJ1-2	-	CARSPLTGRYYGYTF	TGTGCCAGATCGCCTTTGACAGGGCGGTACTATGGCTACACCTTC
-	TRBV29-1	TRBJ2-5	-	CSVDGGQLQETQYF	TGCAGCGTTGACGGGGGACAGCTCCAAGAGACCCAGTACTTC
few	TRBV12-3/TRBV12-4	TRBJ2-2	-	CASSLVGGRRTGELFF	TGTGCCAGCAGTTTAGTCGGGGGGCGCAGGACCGGGGAGCTGTTTTTT
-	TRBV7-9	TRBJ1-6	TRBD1	CASSLGRQGVSPLHF	TGTGCCAGCAGCTTAGGGAGACAGGGGGTTTCACCCCTCCACTTT
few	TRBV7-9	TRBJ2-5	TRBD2	CASSFYPFSGRFGETQYF	TGTGCCAGCAGCTTCTATCCATTTAGCGGGAGGTTCGGAGAGACCCAGTACTTC
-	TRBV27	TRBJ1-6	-	CASRIDRRNSPLHF	TGTGCCAGCAGGATAGACAGGAGAAATTCACCCCTCCACTTT
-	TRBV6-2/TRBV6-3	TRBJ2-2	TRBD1	CASRDLRQGVGELFF	TGTGCCAGCAGGGACTTGAGACAGGGTGTTGGGGAGCTGTTTTTT
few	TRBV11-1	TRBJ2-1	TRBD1	CASSLRDREFYEQFF	TGTGCCAGCAGCCTCCGGGACAGGGAATTCTATGAGCAGTTCTTC
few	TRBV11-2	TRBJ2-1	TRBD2	CASREAGGGSYNEQFF	TGTGCCAGCAGGGAAGCTGGGGGGGGCTCCTACAATGAGCAGTTCTTC
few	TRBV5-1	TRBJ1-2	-	CASSLPPLGYTF	TGCGCCAGCAGCTTGCCACCATTGGGCTACACCTTC
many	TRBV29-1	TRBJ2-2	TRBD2	CSVRTSAGELFF	TGCAGCGTTCGGACTAGCGCCGGGGAGCTGTTTTTT
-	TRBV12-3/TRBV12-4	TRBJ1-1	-	CASTAGVRDTEAFF	TGTGCCAGCACCGCAGGGGTTAGGGACACTGAAGCTTTCTTT
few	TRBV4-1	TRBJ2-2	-	CASSQVPGELFF	TGCGCCAGCAGCCAAGTCCCCGGGGAGCTGTTTTTT
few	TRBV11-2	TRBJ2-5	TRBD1	CASRRPGQGETQYF	TGTGCCAGCAGACGACCGGGACAGGGTGAGACCCAGTACTTC
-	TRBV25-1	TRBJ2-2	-	CASLRLVFF	TGTGCCAGCCTCCGTTTGGTGTTTTTT
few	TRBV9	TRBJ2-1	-	CASSVGDSLRNEQFF	TGTGCCAGCAGCGTAGGGGACTCCCTCCGTAATGAGCAGTTCTTC
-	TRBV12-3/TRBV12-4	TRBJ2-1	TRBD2	CASSLFSGAVNEQFF	TGTGCCAGCAGTTTGTTCAGCGGGGCGGTGAATGAGCAGTTCTTC